This entry concerns a single TCR beta chain. Its matching antigen is unknown. The sample is drawn from a study of cytomegalovirus exposure and HLA in healthy donors. Sequencing was performed with immunoSEQ multiplex PCR; in TCRdb, only in-frame clones are kept and a portion is missing. The sample holds roughly 48,000 clones, approximately 95% seen once. Study findings and constraints: Reports described diagnosis of cytomegalovirus status by the classifier as highly specific and sensitive. Researchers counted around 150 TCR beta chains as cytomegalovirus-associated. First-cohort TCR clusters were later found to tend to co-occur in the 120 or so validation repertoires. There were a few CMV-associated chains whose specificity for CMV antigens was confirmed in vitro.

CDR3 length: 15 residues. Losses at the gene ends were 5 bases for V and 5 bases for J; bases not matched to a gene: 6. Germline V gene lookup returns CDR1 SGHTA and CDR2 FQGTGA. This chain uses TRBV7-3 with TRBJ2-1; TRBD2 matches 10 bases. Sequenced material: PBMCs. The TCR was taken from a woman between 18 and 30 years old in good health and CMV-seropositive. The CDR3 spells CASSRRTSGNNEQFF. In nucleotides, the CDR3 is TGTGCCAGCAGCCGAAGGACTAGCGGAAACAATGAGCAGTTCTTC.